The TCR beta chain under discussion was sequenced for a study of blood T cell repertoires in COVID-19. CDR1 and CDR2 (germline): SGHRS, YFSETQ. CDR3 length equals 15 residues. V lost 3 bases, J lost 3 bases, and 16 bases lay in between. Seattle's enrolled individuals joined amid active infection and were then monitored longitudinally. Libraries were prepared by immunoSEQ multiplex PCR; TCRdb keeps only in-frame clonotypes and omits some of them. Seen here are fewer than 450,000 clones, about 91% observed once, and the top ten hold around 12%. The V call is TRBV5-1, the J call TRBJ2-7, with D possibly TRBD1 on 5 matching bases. Sequenced: peripheral blood. The sequence came from a woman in her fifties or sixties with COVID-19, enrolled during active disease. CDR3 residues: CASSWSRTPYYEQYF. The CDR3 DNA follows: TGCGCCAGCAGCTGGTCAAGGACACCTTACTACGAGCAGTACTTC.